These 7 T cell receptor beta chains share one sample of origin, sequenced in a study of T cell responses to AZD1222 COVID-19 vaccine. TCRdb's copy holds only in-frame clones and misses some; the assay was immunoSEQ multiplex PCR. The sample contains around 160,000 clones, 85% to 95% of which appear only once. Material: peripheral blood, obtained on day 0 of MenACWY control vaccination. The receptors shown here come from an adult in good health.

The chain recombines TRBV10-3 with TRBJ2-6; 8 nucleotides align to TRBD1. This CDR3 is built from 17 residues. V lost 4 bases, J lost 0 bases, and 5 bases stayed unmatched. CDR1 ENHRY and CDR2 SYGVKD come from the germline V gene. DNA of the CDR3: TGTGCCATCAGTGGGACAGGGCAGACCTCTGGGGCCAACGTCCTGACTTTC. Translated: CAISGTGQTSGANVLTF.

The J gene is TRBJ2-3, the V gene TRBV14, with 14 positions matching TRBD2. With V trimmed by 2 bases and J by 4 bases, 5 bases remained unmatched. Germline CDR1 reads SGHDN; CDR2 reads FVKESK. This CDR3 has 17 amino acids. The CDR3 loop reads CASSQSPGLAGADTQYF. CDR3 DNA: TGTGCCAGCAGCCAATCCCCGGGACTAGCGGGAGCAGATACGCAGTATTTT. Full variable domain (rest looked up from reference TRBV14 and TRBJ2-3): EAGVTQFPSHSVIEKGQTVTLRCDPISGHDNLYWYRRVMGKEIKFLLHFVKESKQDESGMPNNRFLAERTGGTYSTLKVQPAELEDSGVYFCASSQSPGLAGADTQYFGPGTRLTVL.

The V and J genes are TRBV6-5 and TRBJ1-5; no clear D gene. Between the trimmed V and J ends, which lost 8 bases and 0 bases, there was a span of 11 bases. The CDR3 contains 14 residues. Germline-derived CDR1 and CDR2 are MNHEY and SVGAGI. CDR3 amino acids: CASRTQYSNQPQHF. CDR3 DNA: TGTGCCAGCCGGACTCAGTATAGCAATCAGCCCCAGCATTTT.

The genes are TRBV19 and TRBJ1-6, with D hard to call. The V gene lost 5 bases and the J gene lost 14 bases, with 10 bases spanning the gap. CDR3 length: 11 residues. The V gene's germline CDR1 is LNHDA and CDR2 SQIVND (reference sequence). CDR3 coding DNA: TGTGCCAGTAGTTCTTCGGTATCCCTCCACTTT. Translating it yields CASSSSVSLHF.

The chain uses TRBV11-3 and TRBJ2-2; no definite D call. From germline, CDR1 is SGHNT and CDR2 YENEEA. Trimming cost V 5 bases and J 4 bases, with 11 bases left between them. CDR3 length equals 14 residues. Here the CDR3 reads CASSDRLSTGELFF. CDR3 DNA: TGTGCCAGCAGCGATAGGCTTAGCACCGGGGAGCTGTTTTTT.

This clone was counted a single time. The chain has TRBV11-3 and TRBJ2-3; 7 bases fit TRBD1. Germline lookup yields CDR1 SGHNT and CDR2 YENEEA. The junction had 7 bases not matched to a gene; V was cut back by 5 bases and J by 2 bases. This CDR3 is 15 amino acids long. The CDR3, as DNA: TGTGCCAGCAGCGGATACAGGGGAACCACAGATACGCAGTATTTT. Encoded protein: CASSGYRGTTDTQYF.

The rearrangement uses TRBV9 and TRBJ1-1; D ambiguous. V lost 3 bases, J lost 8 bases, and 14 bases lay in between. The V gene's germline CDR1 is SGDLS and CDR2 YYNGEE. The CDR3 is made up of 13 amino acids. The CDR3 coding sequence is TGTGCCAGCAGCGCCTCCTCGAAGCGGGAAGCTTTCTTT. Protein: CASSASSKREAFF.